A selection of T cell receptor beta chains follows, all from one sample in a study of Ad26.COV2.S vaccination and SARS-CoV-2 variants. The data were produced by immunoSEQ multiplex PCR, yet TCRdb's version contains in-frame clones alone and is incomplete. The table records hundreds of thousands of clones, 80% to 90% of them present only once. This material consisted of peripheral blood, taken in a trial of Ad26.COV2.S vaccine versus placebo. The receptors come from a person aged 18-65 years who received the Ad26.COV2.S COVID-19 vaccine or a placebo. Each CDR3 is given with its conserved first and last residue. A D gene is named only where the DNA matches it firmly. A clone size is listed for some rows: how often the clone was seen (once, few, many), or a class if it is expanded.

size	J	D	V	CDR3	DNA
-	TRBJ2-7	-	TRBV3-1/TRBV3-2	CASSQVQGEGYEQYF	TGTGCCAGCAGCCAAGTTCAGGGAGAAGGGTACGAGCAGTACTTC
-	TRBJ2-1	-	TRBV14	CASSQETSLHGRYNEQFF	TGTGCCAGCAGCCAAGAAACATCATTACATGGGAGGTACAATGAGCAGTTCTTC
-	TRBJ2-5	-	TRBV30	CAWSVVQQETQYF	TGTGCCTGGAGTGTAGTGCAACAAGAGACCCAGTACTTC
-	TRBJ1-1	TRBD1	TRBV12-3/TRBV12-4	CASRTGGPEAFF	TGTGCCAGCAGAACAGGGGGGCCTGAAGCTTTCTTT
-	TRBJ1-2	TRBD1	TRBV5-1	CASSPPAGQGAYGYTF	TGCGCCAGCAGCCCGCCGGCGGGACAGGGCGCGTATGGCTACACCTTC
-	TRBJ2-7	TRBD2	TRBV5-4	CASSQAGTISYEQYF	TGTGCCAGCAGCCAAGCGGGGACCATCTCCTACGAGCAGTACTTC
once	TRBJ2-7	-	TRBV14	CASSQDLWGSLEQYF	TGTGCCAGCAGCCAAGATTTATGGGGGAGTCTCGAGCAGTACTTC
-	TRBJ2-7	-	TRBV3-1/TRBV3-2	CASSPQETYEQYF	TGTGCCAGCAGCCCCCAGGAGACCTACGAGCAGTACTTC
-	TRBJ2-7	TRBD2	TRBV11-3	CASSLAGGQYEQYF	TGTGCCAGCAGTTTAGCGGGAGGACAGTACGAGCAGTACTTC
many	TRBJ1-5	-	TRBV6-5	CASRPDRNQPQHF	TGTGCCAGCAGACCCGACAGAAATCAGCCCCAGCATTTT
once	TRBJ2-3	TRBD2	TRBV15	CATTLLAEGGKTQYF	TGTGCCACGACGTTACTAGCGGAGGGGGGGAAAACGCAGTATTTT
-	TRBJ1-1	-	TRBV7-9	CASSTTVEAFF	TGTGCCAGCAGCACGACAGTTGAAGCTTTCTTT
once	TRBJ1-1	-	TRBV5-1	CASSLAGSATEAFF	TGCGCCAGCAGCTTGGCAGGGAGTGCCACTGAAGCTTTCTTT
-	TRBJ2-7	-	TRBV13	CASSFDRDGAGQYF	TGTGCCAGCAGCTTCGATAGGGACGGCGCGGGGCAGTACTTC
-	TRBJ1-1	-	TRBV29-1	CSVHRNTEAFF	TGCAGCGTCCACCGTAACACTGAAGCTTTCTTT
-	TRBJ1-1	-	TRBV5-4	CASSLGREGVNTEAFF	TGTGCCAGCAGCTTGGGGAGGGAGGGCGTGAACACTGAAGCTTTCTTT
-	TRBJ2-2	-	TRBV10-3	CAISLRGTNTGELFF	TGTGCCATCAGTCTTAGGGGAACGAACACCGGGGAGCTGTTTTTT
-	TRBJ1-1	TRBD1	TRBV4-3	CASRQDRGRTTEAFF	TGCGCCAGCAGGCAGGACAGGGGAAGGACCACTGAAGCTTTCTTT
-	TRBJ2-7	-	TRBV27	CASSQPGTPDEQYF	TGTGCCAGCAGTCAACCCGGGACTCCGGACGAGCAGTACTTC
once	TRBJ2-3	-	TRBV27	CASSLGPVPTDTQYF	TGTGCCAGCAGTTTAGGTCCAGTCCCCACAGATACGCAGTATTTT
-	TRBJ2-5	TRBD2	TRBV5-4	CASSLTSAWKETQYF	TGTGCCAGCAGCTTGACTAGCGCGTGGAAAGAGACCCAGTACTTC
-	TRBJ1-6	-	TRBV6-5	CASRDRSNYNSPLHF	TGTGCCAGCAGGGACAGATCAAACTATAATTCACCCCTCCACTTT
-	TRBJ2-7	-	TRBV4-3	CASSRGRSYEQYF	TGCGCCAGCAGCCGTGGACGGTCCTACGAGCAGTACTTC
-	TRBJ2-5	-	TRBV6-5	CASEGGLGETQYF	TGTGCCAGTGAGGGGGGGCTTGGGGAGACCCAGTACTTC
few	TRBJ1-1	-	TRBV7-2	CASSLVQGYTEAFF	TGTGCCAGCAGCTTAGTGCAGGGGTACACTGAAGCTTTCTTT
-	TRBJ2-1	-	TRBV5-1	CASAGYNEQFF	TGCGCCAGCGCTGGATACAATGAGCAGTTCTTC
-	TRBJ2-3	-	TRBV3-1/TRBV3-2	CASSQYAQVTDTQYF	TGTGCCAGCAGCCAATACGCGCAGGTCACAGATACGCAGTATTTT
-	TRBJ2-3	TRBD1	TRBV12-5	CASGTDRTNTDTQYF	TGTGCTAGTGGCACGGACAGGACGAATACAGATACGCAGTATTTT